This TCR beta chain was found in a study of shared clonotypes between healthy human individuals. Data came from immunoSEQ multiplex PCR; TCRdb stores just in-frame clones and leaves some out. The sample gives around 2,100,000 clones, approximately 94% of which show up once; 0.95% to 1.5% is in the top ten. CD45RO-negative, CCR7-selected cells formed the naive CD8 fraction, which excluded terminally differentiated effector memory CD45RA+ cells. The CDR3 spans 14 residues. Germline V lookup: CDR1 SEHNR, CDR2 FQNEAQ (reference sequence). The V end lost 1 base, the J end lost 4 bases, and 10 bases lay between the germline ends.

The source of this sequence is a man aged 18 to 29 in good health. The specimen sequenced was naive CD8+ T cells sorted from blood. This chain links TRBV7-9 with TRBJ1-2; D gene ambiguous. This CDR3 reads CASSLVPALYGYTF. The CDR3 region has the DNA TGTGCCAGCAGCTTAGTCCCGGCGCTCTATGGCTACACCTTC. The complete variable domain, with remaining parts taken from reference TRBV7-9 and TRBJ1-2, reads DTGVSQNPRHKITKRGQNVTFRCDPISEHNRLYWYRQTLGQGPEFLTYFQNEAQLEKSRLLSDRFSAERPKGSFSTLEIQRTEQGDSAMYLCASSLVPALYGYTFGSGTRLTVV.